This T cell receptor (beta chain) is from a study of T cell responses to AZD1222 COVID-19 vaccine. Comment on this clone: Its antigen is currently unknown. A read error may produce the germline difference seen at one junction end.

Combined were second doses at about 4 or about 12 weeks. Overall study findings and caveats: When two AZD1222 doses had been given, Spike-specific TCR breadth and depth rose. Females made up more of the donors, who were largely white British, and clonal diversity may have come out too low.

This CDR3 has 12 amino acids. Germline CDR1 and CDR2: SNHLY and FYNNEI. This table comes from immunoSEQ multiplex PCR, and its TCRdb copy is limited to in-frame clones, with some not included. The table lists 180,000 or so clones, roughly nine tenths of them singletons. The sample in question was peripheral blood, obtained 28 days after the second AZD1222 dose. The clonotype was recovered from an adult who received the AZD1222 COVID-19 vaccine. The chain carries TRBV2 and TRBJ2-7, with TRBD2 as a possible D gene (6 bases). The CDR3: CASSVGGGPKIF. CDR3 sequence (DNA): TGTGCCAGCAGTGTTGGGGGAGGTCCCAAGATCTTC.